The 21 T cell receptor beta chains listed next were all sequenced from one sample in a study of T cell clonality in common variable immunodeficiency. Assay: immunoSEQ multiplex PCR; the TCRdb copy retains only in-frame clones and omits some. Sampling found 40,000 or so clones, none seen once. These TCRs are of unknown antigen specificity. The study's findings and limits: Fewer deletions and N-nucleotide insertions were reportedly seen in common variable immunodeficiency TCR beta sequences.

Specimen: peripheral blood mononuclear cells. Receptor source: a human donor with common variable immunodeficiency.

This clone was counted ten times or more. The read is 3 residues too short to cover the CDR3 end, so that end is filled in from the germline J gene. The chain joins TRBV20-1 to TRBJ2-1; D is perhaps TRBD1 (5 bases). Germline CDR1 is DFQATT and CDR2 is SNEGSKA (reference sequence). The CDR3 spans 13 residues. The germline V and J ends were trimmed by 7 bases and 4 bases, with 14 bases remaining between them. The chain's CDR3 is CSVGQSIYNEQFF. Partial CDR3 DNA: TGCAGTGTTGGACAATCCATTTACAATGAG.

A few counts support this clone. The missing CDR3 end, 3 residues past where the read stops, is filled in from the germline J gene. The V call is TRBV19, the J call TRBJ1-6; 7 bases match TRBD1. V shed 4 bases, J shed 7 bases, and the junction held 4 bases outside the gene matches. CDR3 length equals 14 residues. Germline V gene data show CDR1 as LNHDA and CDR2 as SQIVND (reference sequence). The CDR3 bases that were read are TGTGCCAGTAGTACCCGGGACAGAAATTCACCC. Residues: CASSTRDRNSP. The full-length CDR3 reads as CASSTRDRNSPLHF.

In this sample, this clone turned up a few times. The read ends 3 residues shy of where the CDR3 ends; the end is completed using the germline J gene. The V call is TRBV7-6, the J call TRBJ2-2; D is uncertain. The V gene lost 3 bases and the J gene lost 6 bases, with 8 bases spanning the gap. Germline V gene sequence: CDR1 SGHVS, CDR2 FNYEAQ. The CDR3 runs to 13 residues. CDR3 DNA, as far as it was read: TGTGCCAGCAGCTTGTATAATCCCGGGGAG. This sequence encodes CASSLYNPGE. The whole CDR3 protein reads CASSLYNPGELFF.

About this clone: The read ends 3 residues before the CDR3 terminus; that terminus is restored from the germline J gene. This chain links TRBV6-1 with TRBJ1-5; D remains ambiguous. The ends were cut back, 0 bases at V and 3 bases at J, with 12 bases in the middle. Germline values: CDR1 MNHNS, CDR2 SASEGT. The CDR3 covers 16 residues. The sequenced part of the CDR3 DNA is TGTGCCAGCAGTGAAGCCAGCGGACGGTTCAATCAGCCC. This encodes CASSEASGRFNQP. From start to end, the CDR3 is CASSEASGRFNQPQHF.

This clone was seen only a few times. The CDR3 end lies 3 residues beyond the end of the read and is filled in from the germline J gene. V is TRBV7-2 and J is TRBJ2-3; no firm D call. V lost 2 bases and J 0 bases, leaving 6 bases between the germline ends. This CDR3 is built from 14 residues. The germline gives CDR1 SGHTA, CDR2 FQGNSA. Here the CDR3 reads CASSLTRSTDTQYF. The covered CDR3 bases are TGTGCCAGCAGCTTAACGCGCAGCACAGATACG.

As concerns this clone: The read halts 3 residues ahead of the CDR3 end, with the missing end drawn from the germline J gene. The chain combines TRBV19 with TRBJ2-7, with D maybe TRBD1 (5 bases). The CDR3 is 14 residues long. Deletions cut 3 bases from V and 5 bases from J, with 14 bases between. Germline CDR1 is LNHDA and CDR2 is SQIVND (reference sequence). The CDR3 loop is CASSIRQGANEQYF. The DNA read from the CDR3 is TGTGCCAGTAGTATCCGCCAGGGTGCCAACGAG.

This clone was seen many times. The DNA ends 3 residues before the CDR3 does, and the rest of the CDR3 is filled in from the germline J gene. The chain combines TRBV5-1 with TRBJ1-6; a possible D gene is TRBD1 (6 bases). The CDR3 consists of 15 residues. Trimming shortened V by 0 bases and J by 10 bases, and 14 bases separated the two germline ends. Germline V gives CDR1 SGHRS, CDR2 YFSETQ. The DNA read from the CDR3 is TGCGCCAGCAGCTTGGCCCCCCAGGGGAACTCACCC. It is translated as CASSLAPQGNSP. The full CDR3 protein reads CASSLAPQGNSPLHF.

The table lists this clone with many counts. CDR3 DNA, as far as it was read: TGTGCCTGGAAGGGCAGGGGTGACGAG. Translation: CAWKGRGDE. The entire CDR3 sequence reads CAWKGRGDEQYF. The chain employs TRBV30 and TRBJ2-7; possible D gene TRBD1, 6 bases. The read falls 3 residues short of the CDR3 end, and the missing part is taken from the germline J gene. The germline V and J ends were trimmed by 4 bases and 5 bases, with 12 bases remaining between them. The germline gives CDR1 GTSNPN, CDR2 SVGIG (reference sequence). The CDR3 totals 12 residues. Using reference TRBV30 and TRBJ2-7 for the parts outside the CDR3, the full variable domain is SQTIHQWPATLVQPVGSPLSLECTVEGTSNPNLYWYRQAAGRGLQLLFYSVGIGQISSEVPQNLSASRPQDRQFILSSKKLLLSDSGFYLCAWKGRGDEQYFGPGTRLTVT.

This clone was recorded many times. The CDR3 extends 3 residues past the end of the read, so its final part is completed from the germline J gene. The V call is TRBV5-4, the J call TRBJ2-3; no clear D. Germline V gene data show CDR1 as SGHNT and CDR2 as YYREEE (reference sequence). This CDR3 is 13 amino acids long. Between the trimmed V and J ends, which lost 4 bases and 5 bases, there was a span of 11 bases. The CDR3 bases that were read are TGTGCCAGCAGCGGTGCAGATGGAGATACG. It translates to CASSGADGDT. The complete CDR3 sequence is CASSGADGDTQYF.

Ten or more counts support this clone. The sequenced fragment ends 3 residues before the CDR3 boundary, so the rest is inferred from the germline J gene. This chain links TRBV18 with TRBJ1-3; a possible D gene is TRBD1 (5 bases). Looked up from germline, CDR1 is KGHSH and CDR2 is LQKENI. The V and J ends lost 3 bases and 4 bases respectively, with 19 bases between them. The CDR3 spans 17 residues. CDR3: CASSPSGLGSSGNTIYF. CDR3 bases read: TGTGCCAGCTCACCTTCGGGACTGGGGTCTTCCGGAAACACC.

This clone was seen only a few times. With the read ending 3 residues before the CDR3 end, the germline J gene is used to fill in that end. The rearrangement links TRBV19 to TRBJ2-1; 12 bases line up with TRBD2. Germline loops: CDR1 LNHDA, CDR2 SQIVND (reference sequence). The junction had 10 bases not matched to a gene; V was cut back by 2 bases and J by 5 bases. The CDR3 sequence is 18 residues long. Incomplete CDR3 DNA: TGTGCCAGTAGTATACTAGCGGGGGGGCCTGGGGCCCACAATGAG. Amino acids: CASSILAGGPGAHNE. The full CDR3 is CASSILAGGPGAHNEQFF.

The sample holds a few counts of this clone. The sequenced part of the CDR3 DNA is TGCAGTGCACAGGGGAACCAAGAGACC. Protein sequence: CSAQGNQET. The whole CDR3 reads CSAQGNQETQYF. This chain joins TRBV20-1 and TRBJ2-5, with TRBD1 matching over 7 bases. The read is 3 residues too short to cover the CDR3 end, so that end is filled in from the germline J gene. The CDR3 is 12 residues long. J was trimmed by 0 bases and V by 6 bases; bases with no gene match: 1. CDR1 and CDR2 from the germline V gene are DFQATT and SNEGSKA (reference sequence).

Many counts were recorded for this clone. The read stops 3 residues short of the end of the CDR3; the missing end is completed from the germline J gene. This chain links TRBV20-1 with TRBJ1-1; D may be TRBD1 (5 bases). This CDR3 comprises 11 residues. CDR1 is DFQATT and CDR2 is SNEGSKA in the germline V gene (reference sequence). The covered CDR3 bases are TGCAGTGCTAGAGATATCCAGGGA. Translating it yields CSARDIQG. The complete CDR3 reads CSARDIQGAFF.

This clone has at least ten counts. The read ends 3 residues shy of where the CDR3 ends; the end is completed using the germline J gene. V gene TRBV2 combines with J gene TRBJ1-5; the D gene is possibly TRBD1 (6 bases). The V end lost 7 bases, the J end lost 8 bases, and 12 bases lay between the germline ends. This CDR3 contains 12 residues. Looked up from germline, CDR1 is SNHLY and CDR2 is FYNNEI. CDR3 DNA (partial): TGTGCCAGCACCCGGGGGGCAGAGCCC. Translating it yields CASTRGAEP. The full CDR3 protein is CASTRGAEPQHF.

This clone was found many times. Coverage ceases 3 residues before the CDR3 finishes, and the germline J gene fills in the end. The J gene is TRBJ2-7, the V gene TRBV29-1; 9 positions match TRBD1. CDR1 SQVTM and CDR2 ANQGSEA come from the germline V gene. J lost 3 bases, V lost 6 bases, and 9 bases had no gene match. The CDR3 is 14 amino acids. CDR3 residues: CSVAGQGRNYEQYF. The CDR3 bases that were read are TGCAGCGTCGCGGGACAGGGCAGGAACTACGAG.

This clone was observed at least ten times. The CDR3 goes on 3 residues after the read ends, and that part is filled in from the germline J gene. The rearrangement joins TRBV20-1 to TRBJ1-5; weak D call: TRBD1 (5 bases). The CDR3 sequence is 13 residues long. Deletions cut 6 bases from V and 6 bases from J, with 15 bases between. Germline lookup yields CDR1 DFQATT and CDR2 SNEGSKA (reference sequence). The CDR3 sequence: CSAKRGGVQPQHF. Partial CDR3 DNA: TGCAGTGCCAAAAGGGGCGGGGTTCAGCCC.

For this clone: Sequencing ends 3 residues short of the CDR3 end; the germline J gene provides the rest. The chain joins TRBV5-6 to TRBJ2-7, with 9 bases lining up with TRBD2. Trimming at V came to 2 bases and at J to 4 bases, leaving 4 bases not matched to a gene. CDR1 and CDR2 from the germline V gene are SGHDT and YYEEEE. The CDR3 loop spans 14 amino acids. The CDR3 protein is CASSFSGSGYEQYF. The sequenced part of the CDR3 DNA is TGTGCCAGCAGCTTTAGCGGGAGTGGATACGAG.

With respect to this clone: The CDR3 goes on 3 residues after the read ends, and that part is filled in from the germline J gene. The J gene is TRBJ2-7, the V gene TRBV5-1, with no clear D. The V gene lost 0 bases and the J gene lost 3 bases, with 13 bases spanning the gap. CDR3 size: 15 residues. Germline V CDR1 and CDR2: SGHRS, YFSETQ. The covered CDR3 bases are TGCGCCAGCAGCTTGGATCCAGGTGGAAACTACGAG. This gives the protein CASSLDPGGNYE. The CDR3, in full, reads CASSLDPGGNYEQYF. The full variable domain, completed using reference TRBV5-1 and TRBJ2-7, is KAGVTQTPRYLIKTRGQQVTLSCSPISGHRSVSWYQQTPGQGLQFLFEYFSETQRNKGNFPGRFSGRQFSNSRSEMNVSTLELGDSALYLCASSLDPGGNYEQYFGPGTRLTVT.

At least ten counts were recorded for this clone. The read gets to within 3 residues of the CDR3 end, and the germline J gene fills in the rest. This chain uses TRBV20-1 with TRBJ1-1, with 11 bases lining up with TRBD1. V lost 4 bases to trimming and J lost 1 base; unmatched junction nucleotides: 5. Germline CDR1 and CDR2: DFQATT and SNEGSKA (reference sequence). CDR3 size: 15 residues. The sequenced CDR3 bases are TGCAGTGCTATGGGACAGGGGGGAAGGAACACTGAA. It encodes CSAMGQGGRNTE. The CDR3 in full is CSAMGQGGRNTEAFF.

In its sample, this clone was seen many times. Read data end 3 residues before the CDR3 end; the end is taken from the germline J gene. This chain uses TRBV7-3 with TRBJ2-6; D tentatively reads TRBD1 or TRBD2 (7 bases each). V shed 1 base and J shed 2 bases, with 24 bases lying between them. The germline V gene encodes CDR1 SGHTA and CDR2 FQGTGA. The CDR3 length is 21 residues. The CDR3 DNA, read in part, is TGTGCCAGCAGCTTAATCGGACAGGTGGCCCCAGGGAGGGCTGGGGCCAACGTC. Translation: CASSLIGQVAPGRAGANV. The whole CDR3 protein reads CASSLIGQVAPGRAGANVLTF.

Points on this clone: The read comes to an end 3 residues before the CDR3 does, leaving the germline J gene to fill in the end. This chain uses TRBV30 with TRBJ1-6; possible D gene TRBD1, 6 bases. The CDR3 contains 13 residues. In germline, CDR1 is GTSNPN, CDR2 SVGIG (reference sequence). The CDR3 loop is CAWTHRGGQPLHF. Partial CDR3 DNA: TGTGCCTGGACCCACCGCGGGGGCCAGCCC. Together with reference TRBV30 and TRBJ1-6, the CDR3 gives the full variable domain: SQTIHQWPATLVQPVGSPLSLECTVEGTSNPNLYWYRQAAGRGLQLLFYSVGIGQISSEVPQNLSASRPQDRQFILSSKKLLLSDSGFYLCAWTHRGGQPLHFGNGTRLTVT.